The clone carrying this TCR beta chain was seen a handful of times. The antigen is undetermined. Germline values: CDR1 MDHEN, CDR2 SYDVKM. The CDR3 is 16 amino acids. J was trimmed by 9 bases and V by 2 bases; bases with no gene match: 13. TCRdb's copy holds only in-frame clones and misses some; the assay was immunoSEQ multiplex PCR. The data show about 130,000 clones, just over 90% seen once. The sample is drawn from a study of T cell responses to AZD1222 COVID-19 vaccine. Whole-study findings and limits: The number of AZD1222 recipients seropositive at baseline was only 6 or 7. Distributed over spike, vaccine-associated CD4 TCRs predominated at 160-218 and 743-854. As reported, nearly half of all spike-specific TCRs target variant regions that are unmutated. Sampled repertoires all dated from after the peak T cell response.

The origin of this receptor is an adult in good health. The V call is TRBV28, the J call TRBJ2-3, with 8 nucleotides matching TRBD2. Sequences were derived from peripheral blood, sampled on day 0 of AZD1222 vaccination. The CDR3 DNA reads TGTGCCAGCAGTTTAGGCCGAGCGGGGGACCAGTACACGCAGTATTTT. Its translation is CASSLGRAGDQYTQYF.